This TCR beta chain was sequenced for a study of blood T cell repertoires in COVID-19. Study context: COVID-19 samples collected from the United States, Italy and Spain covered acute and convalescent phases.

Losses at the gene ends were 4 bases for V and 5 bases for J; bases not matched to a gene: 11. Germline lookup yields CDR1 SGHRS and CDR2 YFSETQ. The CDR3 covers 15 residues. Original analysis: Estimated nucleated cell counts came from reference gene primer amplification. Libraries were prepared by immunoSEQ multiplex PCR; TCRdb keeps only in-frame clonotypes and omits some of them. V, J and clone size are taken as reported in that table, and D and trimming were inferred from the DNA itself. This table holds 35,000 to 45,000 clones, about 88% found once. Sequencing was performed on peripheral blood. The sequence came from a human donor in a cohort sampled during active COVID-19. V gene TRBV5-1 combines with J gene TRBJ1-2; 7 bases align to TRBD1. CDR3 in amino acids: CASSMGDRDGYGYTF. CDR3 nucleotides: TGCGCCAGCAGCATGGGGGACAGAGACGGTTATGGCTACACCTTC.